The rows below give T cell receptor beta chains drawn from one sample of a study of blood T cell repertoires in COVID-19. Clones were sequenced by immunoSEQ multiplex PCR, and TCRdb holds only the in-frame ones, with some missing. The data contain approximately 180,000 clones, 75% to 90% of them singletons. Material for sequencing was peripheral blood. The receptors here all came from a woman aged 40 to 50 with COVID-19, enrolled during active disease. CDR3s leave out the opening cysteine and the closing phenylalanine or tryptophan.

TRBJ2-2 TRBV24-1 ATSDNFLGGTGELF
TRBJ2-1 TRBV9 ASSDTRAGELNEQF
TRBJ1-1 TRBV20-1 SASETEAF
TRBJ2-3 TRBV19 ASTLAGGPDTQY
TRBJ2-3 TRBV6-5 ASTEQGADTQY
TRBJ2-7 TRBV5-4 ASSSGIGAAEQY
TRBJ1-5 TRBV19 ASSVRALAPQPQH
TRBJ1-2 TRBV9 ASSQGTVYGYT
TRBJ2-3 TRBV7-9 ASSLGPQGLYTDTQY
TRBJ2-4 TRBV28 ASSMTGVGRNIQY
TRBJ1-1 TRBV7-8 ASSRPPAGAF
TRBJ1-5 TRBV27 ASSRQGDQPQH
TRBJ2-5 TRBV7-2 ASSFAGAETQY
TRBJ1-5 TRBV11-2 ASSLGSGNQPQH
TRBJ1-1 TRBV19 ASSRQVLNTEAF
TRBJ1-5 TRBV2 ASNRDRGPGQPQH
TRBJ2-3 TRBV27 ASSLIPGLTTDTQY
TRBJ2-1 TRBV7-9 ASSQRASGGYNEQF
TRBJ1-2 TRBV5-1 ASSLGQGIGGYT
TRBJ2-5 TRBV6-4 ASSDSGGQETQY
TRBJ2-2 TRBV19 ASGAGRTSNTGELF
TRBJ1-1 TRBV5-6 ASSFWQAGGEAF
TRBJ1-4 TRBV2 ARTGFGEKLF
TRBJ1-2 TRBV6-5 ASSNDRGYT
TRBJ1-1 TRBV12-3/TRBV12-4 ASSFASPRLAF
TRBJ1-1 TRBV29-1 SVARNTEAF
TRBJ1-3 TRBV7-2 ASSLRRVEGNTIY
TRBJ1-3 TRBV25-1 ASSGQLGNTIY
TRBJ1-2 TRBV15 ATSREAGFYGYT
TRBJ2-7 TRBV4-1 ASSQESDSSYEQY
TRBJ2-1 TRBV25-1 ASSESGTGGNEQF
TRBJ2-7 TRBV6-5 ASSPRYEQY
TRBJ1-2 TRBV5-1 ASSLEDSAYGYT
TRBJ2-1 TRBV7-9 ASSLTGGGPNEQF
TRBJ2-3 TRBV3-1/TRBV3-2 ASSPGSSTDTQY
TRBJ2-7 TRBV10-3 AITQRLAGSYEQY
TRBJ2-1 TRBV5-1 ASSPAFSRESGNEQF
TRBJ2-7 TRBV3-1/TRBV3-2 ASSLREGEQY
TRBJ1-6 TRBV7-3 ASSLGVGGNSPLH
TRBJ2-3 TRBV5-4 ASSPRTAPSTDTQY
TRBJ1-3 TRBV3-1/TRBV3-2 ASRDRGTRNTIY
TRBJ2-1 TRBV7-7 ASSLDSGRFNEQF
TRBJ2-7 TRBV9 ASSVGTGGSYEQY